The T cell receptor beta chain under discussion was sequenced for a study of TIL therapy for anti-PD-1-resistant metastatic lung cancer. This CDR3 region has 11 residues. V lost 4 bases, J lost 3 bases, and 3 bases lay in between. Germline loops: CDR1 KGHSH, CDR2 LQKENI. This clone was picked up a small number of times. Time point defined: pre-treatment sample, taken before nivolumab and TIL therapy. The immunoSEQ assay was v3. Method: immunoSEQ multiplex PCR; TCRdb's copy keeps in-frame clones and lacks some. The table has roughly 60,000 clones, roughly 87% seen once. The V call is TRBV18, the J call TRBJ1-1, with no clear D. Sequencing used blood, obtained at baseline. The clonotype originates from a person aged 25 to 85 with non-small cell lung cancer. CDR3 coding DNA: TGTGCCAGCTCACTCGACACTGAAGCTTTCTTT. Its translation is CASSLDTEAFF.